The T cell receptor beta chain under discussion was sequenced for a study of cytomegalovirus exposure and HLA in healthy donors. Overall study results and limits: Previously analyzed data showed that most TCR beta V segments were productive at a frequency of about 87% or about 30%.

V was trimmed by 0 bases and J by 10 bases, leaving 11 bases between them. CDR1 is MGHRA, CDR2 YSYEKL, per germline. The length of the CDR3 is 13 residues. A remark on this clone: What it recognizes is unknown.

Primers for the PCR totalled 60 Vbeta and 13 Jbeta. Profiling relied on immunoSEQ multiplex PCR, and the TCRdb table lists in-frame clones only, not all of them. Of around 120,000 clones in the sample, 80% were seen once. Sequenced sample: PBMCs. The sequence came from a female donor in good health and CMV-seropositive. This rearrangement joins TRBV4-1 to TRBJ2-3; D perhaps matches TRBD1 (5 bases). Here the CDR3 reads CASSQDPEQAQYF. DNA of the CDR3: TGCGCCAGCAGCCAAGACCCAGAACAGGCGCAGTATTTT.